A single sample is the source of the 29 T cell receptor beta chains below, sequenced in a study of cytomegalovirus exposure and HLA in healthy donors. With 60 Vbeta and 13 Jbeta primers, the PCR was carried out. Data came from immunoSEQ multiplex PCR; TCRdb stores just in-frame clones and leaves some out. The sample consists of some 150,000 clones, 65% to 75% of them appearing once. The sequenced sample consisted of PBMCs. The receptors stem from a man aged 55 to 69 in good health and CMV-seronegative.

This clone was counted between two and nine times. The gene calls are TRBV19 and TRBJ1-1; 7 bases match TRBD1. The V gene's germline CDR1 is LNHDA and CDR2 SQIVND (reference sequence). This CDR3 region has 13 residues. Trimming cost V 7 bases and J 4 bases; bases outside gene matches: 6. CDR3 amino acids: CASNDRVGTEAFF. For the CDR3, the DNA is TGTGCCAGTAACGACAGGGTGGGCACTGAAGCTTTCTTT.

The chain couples TRBV5-1 to TRBJ2-5, with 8 nucleotides matching TRBD1. This CDR3 is 15 amino acids long. Germline V gives CDR1 SGHRS, CDR2 YFSETQ. Trimming at V came to 4 bases and at J to 4 bases, leaving 9 bases not matched to a gene. The CDR3 loop reads CASSPTSTGGETQYF. The CDR3, as DNA: TGCGCCAGCAGCCCGACGTCCACAGGGGGAGAGACCCAGTACTTC. Filled out from reference TRBV5-1 and TRBJ2-5, the complete variable domain reads KAGVTQTPRYLIKTRGQQVTLSCSPISGHRSVSWYQQTPGQGLQFLFEYFSETQRNKGNFPGRFSGRQFSNSRSEMNVSTLELGDSALYLCASSPTSTGGETQYFGPGTRLLVL.

V gene TRBV9 combines with J gene TRBJ2-5, with 7 bases fitting TRBD1. The CDR3 is 19 amino acids. Trimming at V came to 3 bases and at J to 2 bases, leaving 19 bases not matched to a gene. CDR1 is SGDLS and CDR2 is YYNGEE in the germline V gene. CDR3 in amino acids: CASSAIDRVAVTVQETQYF. The CDR3 region has the DNA TGTGCCAGCAGCGCCATTGACAGGGTCGCAGTTACCGTTCAAGAGACCCAGTACTTC.

The chain is built from TRBV6-5 and TRBJ2-5; tentative D call: TRBD1 (5 bases). Trimming took off 2 bases at V and 5 bases at J, with 15 bases between the two ends. The CDR3 is 15 residues long. Germline V gives CDR1 MNHEY, CDR2 SVGAGI. The CDR3 coding sequence is TGTGCCAGCAGTTACCTGGGGCGATCGGAGGAGACCCAGTACTTC. Its protein product is CASSYLGRSEETQYF.

In this sample, this clone turned up a few times. The chain couples TRBV29-1 to TRBJ2-7, with 7 bases identical to TRBD1. Germline CDR1 SQVTM, CDR2 ANQGSEA. V shed 6 bases, J shed 0 bases, and the junction held 2 bases outside the gene matches. The CDR3 covers 12 residues. In DNA form, the CDR3 reads TGCAGCGTCCGGGACAGCTCCTACGAGCAGTACTTC. It yields the protein CSVRDSSYEQYF.

This chain uses TRBV6-4 with TRBJ1-2, with 7 bases identical to TRBD1. CDR1 is MRHNA, CDR2 SNTAGT, per germline. This CDR3 has 13 amino acids. V shed 5 bases, J shed 6 bases, and the junction held 6 bases outside the gene matches. The CDR3 DNA follows: TGTGCCAGCAGTAGACAGGGCTACGATGGCTACACCTTC. This translates into CASSRQGYDGYTF.

This chain links TRBV6-5 with TRBJ1-1; possibly TRBD1 for D (5 bases). Germline CDR1 MNHEY, CDR2 SVGAGI. The CDR3 has 13 residues. The ends were cut back, 6 bases at V and 2 bases at J, with 10 bases in the middle. CDR3 bases: TGTGCCAGCAGCCTCGACAGAAACACTGAAGCTTTCTTT. Translated, it gives CASSLDRNTEAFF.

The J gene is TRBJ1-4, the V gene TRBV5-4; D perhaps matches TRBD1 (5 bases). The V and J ends lost 4 bases and 0 bases respectively, with 10 bases between them. CDR3 length: 15 amino acids. The germline gives CDR1 SGHNT, CDR2 YYREEE (reference sequence). The CDR3 DNA reads as TGTGCCAGCAGCCGGGACTACTCAACTAATGAAAAACTGTTTTTT. Its protein product is CASSRDYSTNEKLFF.

In this sample, this clone turned up a few times. V is TRBV6-6 and J is TRBJ2-7, with no clear D. CDR3 length: 13 residues. V was pared by 4 bases and J by 0 bases, with 7 bases between. The V gene's germline CDR1 is MNHNY and CDR2 SVGAGI (reference sequence). This CDR3 reads CASSSPGSYEQYF. The CDR3 DNA is TGTGCCAGCAGTTCCCCGGGCTCCTACGAGCAGTACTTC.

CDR3 DNA: TGCGCCAGCAGCTTGGTACCCGGCCAAGAGACCCAGTACTTC. Translated: CASSLVPGQETQYF. This sequence joins TRBV5-1 and TRBJ2-5; unclear D gene. V gave up 0 bases and J gave up 1 base, with 7 bases separating them. In germline, CDR1 is SGHRS, CDR2 YFSETQ. The CDR3 length is 14 residues. The variable domain in full, completed from reference TRBV5-1 and TRBJ2-5, reads KAGVTQTPRYLIKTRGQQVTLSCSPISGHRSVSWYQQTPGQGLQFLFEYFSETQRNKGNFPGRFSGRQFSNSRSEMNVSTLELGDSALYLCASSLVPGQETQYFGPGTRLLVL.

V is TRBV9 and J is TRBJ1-3; the match to TRBD1 covers 7 bases. Germline CDR1 and CDR2: SGDLS and YYNGEE. The CDR3 length is 14 residues. J lost 8 bases, V lost 1 base, and 6 bases had no gene match. CDR3 in amino acids: CASSVQGGADTIYF. The DNA for the CDR3 is TGTGCCAGCAGCGTACAGGGGGGCGCGGACACCATATATTTT.

The chain couples TRBV28 to TRBJ2-7, with TRBD1 identical over 11 bases. The CDR3 consists of 14 residues. V trimming: 5 bases; J trimming: 5 bases; junction bases outside the gene matches: 5. Germline values: CDR1 MDHEN, CDR2 SYDVKM. Here the CDR3 reads CASSPPDRGHEQYF. The CDR3 DNA follows: TGTGCCAGCAGTCCTCCGGACAGGGGGCACGAGCAGTACTTC.

This clone was counted a few times. The chain combines TRBV4-1 with TRBJ1-4; 12 bases line up with TRBD1. Trimming took 4 bases from V and 8 from J; bases not matched to a gene: 11. CDR1 and CDR2 (germline): MGHRA, YSYEKL. CDR3 length: 17 residues. CDR3 sequence: CASSPGTGGASKEKLFF. The CDR3 DNA sequence: TGCGCCAGCAGCCCCGGGACAGGGGGCGCGAGTAAGGAAAAACTGTTTTTT.

The chain links TRBV9 to TRBJ1-2; D uncertain. Germline V gene sequence: CDR1 SGDLS, CDR2 YYNGEE. The CDR3 extends over 12 amino acids. V shed 7 bases and J shed 1 base, with 8 bases lying between them. This CDR3 is CASQGGNYGYTF. The CDR3 DNA reads as TGTGCCAGCCAAGGCGGTAACTATGGCTACACCTTC.

This clone occurred a few times. The chain carries TRBV7-8 and TRBJ1-5; possibly TRBD1 for D (5 bases). CDR1 is SGHVS, CDR2 FQNEAQ, per germline. Deletions cut 0 bases from V and 6 bases from J, with 15 bases between. The CDR3 consists of 16 residues. The CDR3 bases are TGTGCCAGCAGCTTAGCCGGAGTGGGAACAGGTCAGCCCCAGCATTTT. Translating it yields CASSLAGVGTGQPQHF.

The V gene is TRBV28, the J gene TRBJ2-3, with TRBD1 identical over 10 bases. J lost 4 bases, V lost 3 bases, and 4 bases had no gene match. The germline V gene has CDR1 MDHEN and CDR2 SYDVKM. The length of the CDR3 is 15 residues. The CDR3 DNA is TGTGCCAGCAGTTTGGGGGGACAGGGGTCAGATACGCAGTATTTT. Its protein product is CASSLGGQGSDTQYF.

The chain is built from TRBV4-3 and TRBJ2-1, with 8 bases that match TRBD1. Trimming cost V 5 bases and J 7 bases; bases outside gene matches: 16. This CDR3 is 17 amino acids long. CDR1 and CDR2 (germline): LGHNA, YSLEER. This CDR3 reads CASSVLFGTGDGNEQFF. CDR3 sequence (DNA): TGCGCCAGCAGCGTTCTCTTTGGGACAGGAGATGGAAATGAGCAGTTCTTC.

V and J are TRBV19 and TRBJ1-1, with D unclear. Per germline, CDR1 LNHDA and CDR2 SQIVND (reference sequence). The CDR3 is made up of 14 amino acids. V was cut by 7 bases and J by 5 bases, with 17 bases left in between. For the CDR3, the DNA is TGTGCCAGTACCCCCATGCGAGGGTCGACTGAAGCTTTCTTT. Its translation is CASTPMRGSTEAFF.

In this sample, this clone turned up a few times. The chain carries TRBV5-6 and TRBJ2-2; the match to TRBD1 covers 8 bases. The ends lost 4 bases at V and 0 bases at J; junction bases unmatched: 14. The CDR3 has 19 amino acids. Germline V gene data show CDR1 as SGHDT and CDR2 as YYEEEE. Here the CDR3 reads CASSPGTGQPNSNTGELFF. CDR3 coding DNA: TGTGCCAGCAGCCCCGGGACAGGACAACCCAATTCGAACACCGGGGAGCTGTTTTTT.

The chain combines TRBV30 with TRBJ1-5; no definite D call. V gave up 1 base and J gave up 4 bases, with 8 bases separating them. CDR3 length: 13 amino acids. Per germline, CDR1 GTSNPN and CDR2 SVGIG (reference sequence). DNA of the CDR3: TGTGCCTGGAGTGAGAACGGTAATCAGCCCCAGCATTTT. It specifies CAWSENGNQPQHF.

This clone was observed once. This chain links TRBV7-3 with TRBJ2-1; 10 bases agree with TRBD2. This CDR3 is 15 amino acids long. The ends lost 6 bases at V and 3 bases at J; junction bases unmatched: 5. The V gene's germline CDR1 is SGHTA and CDR2 FQGTGA. The CDR3 spells CASSALAGLYNEQFF. The CDR3 bases are TGTGCCAGCAGTGCACTAGCGGGGCTCTACAATGAGCAGTTCTTC.

This clone was counted only a few times. This chain links TRBV6-6 with TRBJ2-7; D perhaps matches TRBD1 (5 bases). This CDR3 contains 14 residues. Germline loops: CDR1 MNHNY, CDR2 SVGAGI (reference sequence). Trimming took off 6 bases at V and 7 bases at J, with 19 bases between the two ends. The CDR3: CASSSGGLRTEQYF. The CDR3 bases are TGTGCCAGCAGCTCTGGTGGGTTAAGGACAGAGCAGTACTTC.

The chain employs TRBV29-1 and TRBJ2-1, with 8 bases that match TRBD2. J lost 5 bases, V lost 7 bases, and 10 bases had no gene match. CDR1 and CDR2 (germline): SQVTM, ANQGSEA. This CDR3 has 14 residues. The CDR3, as DNA: TGCAGCGCGTCAAGCGGGAGAGGCAACAATGAGCAGTTCTTC. It encodes CSASSGRGNNEQFF.

The chain uses TRBV11-2 and TRBJ2-6; no firm D call. The V and J ends lost 5 bases and 0 bases respectively, with 8 bases between them. CDR1 and CDR2 from the germline V gene are SGHAT and FQNNGV. The CDR3 is 15 residues long. Here the CDR3 reads CASSPSNSGANVLTF. CDR3 nucleotides: TGTGCCAGCAGCCCGTCTAACTCTGGGGCCAACGTCCTGACTTTC.

This sequence joins TRBV6-5 and TRBJ2-7, with 10 nucleotides matching TRBD1. The CDR3 sequence is 15 residues long. The V gene end was trimmed by 2 bases and the J gene end by 2 bases; junction bases not matched to a gene: 3. From germline, CDR1 is MNHEY and CDR2 SVGAGI. In DNA form, the CDR3 reads TGTGCCAGCAGTTACCGGGGACAGGGGACCTACGAGCAGTACTTC. Amino acid sequence: CASSYRGQGTYEQYF.

The chain carries TRBV19 and TRBJ2-7, with TRBD1 identical over 10 bases. The CDR3 extends over 14 amino acids. V gave up 4 bases and J gave up 2 bases; unmatched junction bases: 2. The germline V gene has CDR1 LNHDA and CDR2 SQIVND (reference sequence). The CDR3 nucleotides are TGTGCCAGTAGTACGACAGGGGGCGCCTACGAGCAGTACTTC. This sequence encodes CASSTTGGAYEQYF.

The chain is built from TRBV9 and TRBJ1-1; no reliable D call. Germline V lookup: CDR1 SGDLS, CDR2 YYNGEE. The germline V and J ends were trimmed by 2 bases and 3 bases, with 11 bases remaining between them. The CDR3 is made up of 14 amino acids. CDR3 protein: CASSVSGSDTEAFF. In nucleotides, the CDR3 is TGTGCCAGCAGCGTCTCAGGTAGTGACACTGAAGCTTTCTTT.

The chain links TRBV29-1 to TRBJ1-1; D is undetermined. CDR1 and CDR2 from the germline V gene are SQVTM and ANQGSEA. The V end was cut by 5 bases, the J end by 3 bases, with 7 bases between. The CDR3 has 11 residues. The DNA of the CDR3 is TGCAGCGTTCGAGACTACACTGAAGCTTTCTTT. Encoded protein: CSVRDYTEAFF.

V is TRBV15 and J is TRBJ1-2; D is ambiguous. This CDR3 has 14 amino acids. CDR1 is LNHNV and CDR2 is YYDKDF in the germline V gene (reference sequence). The ends were cut back, 3 bases at V and 2 bases at J, with 10 bases in the middle. The CDR3, as DNA: TGTGCCACCAGCAGGAGAGGAGGGAACTATGGCTACACCTTC. This codes for CATSRRGGNYGYTF.